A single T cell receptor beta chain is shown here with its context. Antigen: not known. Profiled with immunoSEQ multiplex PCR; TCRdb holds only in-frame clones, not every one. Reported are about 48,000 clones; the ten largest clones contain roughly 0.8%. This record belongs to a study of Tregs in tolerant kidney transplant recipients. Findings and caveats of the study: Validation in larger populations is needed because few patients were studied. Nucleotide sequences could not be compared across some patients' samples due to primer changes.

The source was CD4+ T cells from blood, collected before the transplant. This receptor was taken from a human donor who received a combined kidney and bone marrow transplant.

The CDR3: CASSAGQGSNQPQHF. The CDR3 bases that were read are TGTGCCAGTAGTGCCGGACAGGGTAGCAATCAGCCC. The gene calls are TRBV19 and TRBJ1-5; 8 bases are a match to TRBD1. Read coverage stops 3 residues before the CDR3 terminus; the germline J gene supplies the remainder. Germline V gives CDR1 LNHDA, CDR2 SQIVND (reference sequence). Germline trimming cut 5 bases from V and 0 bases from J; bases unmatched to any gene: 3. The CDR3 is made up of 15 amino acids.